The 27 T cell receptor beta chains below were found in one sample sequenced in a study of radiotherapy plus CTLA-4 blockade in lung cancer. Profiling relied on immunoSEQ multiplex PCR, and the TCRdb table lists in-frame clones only, not all of them. Of some 27,000 clones listed, roughly 71% are singletons. The sequences come from peripheral blood, collected from a patient treated with radiotherapy plus ipilimumab. These receptor sequences come from a human donor with non-small cell lung cancer that progressed on radiotherapy plus ipilimumab.

Concerning this clone itself: The sample carries other DNA sequences with the same CDR3. The V gene is TRBV9, the J gene TRBJ1-4; perhaps TRBD1 as D (6 bases). This CDR3 contains 16 residues. V lost 2 bases and J lost 8, with 19 bases in between. Germline assignment: CDR1 SGDLS and CDR2 YYNGEE. The CDR3 sequence is CASSVGGGQSHEKLFF. The DNA of the CDR3 is TGTGCCAGCAGCGTCGGGGGGGGCCAGTCCCACGAAAAACTGTTTTTT.

This rearrangement joins TRBV7-3 to TRBJ2-6; D uncertain. Trimming cost V 2 bases and J 0 bases, with 14 bases left between them. The CDR3 sequence is 18 residues long. Germline-derived CDR1 and CDR2 are SGHTA and FQGTGA. As DNA, the CDR3 is TGTGCCAGCAGCTTAGTTTCCAGTCCCGACTCTGGGGCCAACGTCCTGACTTTC. Protein sequence: CASSLVSSPDSGANVLTF.

The sample holds a few counts of this clone. This chain uses TRBV28 with TRBJ2-3; TRBD1 aligns across 10 bases. Germline V gene data show CDR1 as MDHEN and CDR2 as SYDVKM. Losses at the gene ends were 10 bases for V and 5 bases for J; bases not matched to a gene: 15. This CDR3 comprises 16 residues. CDR3 sequence reads: CAIQTTDRGLGDTQYF. The CDR3 region has the DNA TGTGCCATCCAAACAACTGACAGGGGGCTTGGAGATACGCAGTATTTT.

This chain links TRBV5-4 with TRBJ2-5; perhaps TRBD1 as D (5 bases). The CDR3 is 14 residues long. The germline CDR1 and CDR2 sequences are SGHNT and YYREEE (reference sequence). V was cut by 0 bases and J by 2 bases, with 8 bases left in between. CDR3 residues: CASSLEGLQETQYF. In DNA form, the CDR3 reads TGTGCCAGCAGCTTGGAGGGGTTGCAAGAGACCCAGTACTTC.

On this clone itself: The missing conserved phenylalanine or tryptophan at the end of this CDR3 makes a read error likely. It is unclear where the CDR3 begins or ends on the DNA, so no DNA is shown, and the CDR3 is as TCRdb lists it. The CDR3 sequence is CASSLLRDSPTYA. The chain recombines TRBV2 with TRBJ2-7; the D call TRBD1 from the table was never checked on the DNA. The CDR3 length equals 13 residues, ends included. The germline V gene has CDR1 SNHLY and CDR2 FYNNEI.

This sequence joins TRBV2 and TRBJ2-2; possibly TRBD2 for D (6 bases). Germline lookup yields CDR1 SNHLY and CDR2 FYNNEI. V dropped 4 bases and J dropped 5 bases, with 11 bases sitting between them. This CDR3 contains 14 residues. For the CDR3, the DNA is TGTGCCAGCAGTGGGACCGCGGGGACCGGGGAGCTGTTTTTT. It yields the protein CASSGTAGTGELFF.

The chain joins TRBV5-1 to TRBJ2-1, with 9 nucleotides matching TRBD1. Germline V gives CDR1 SGHRS, CDR2 YFSETQ. With V trimmed by 6 bases and J by 5 bases, 9 bases remained unmatched. The CDR3 covers 15 residues. CDR3 sequence (DNA): TGCGCCAGCATCAATCCGGGACAGGGTGACAATGAGCAGTTCTTC. Residues: CASINPGQGDNEQFF.

The chain has TRBV5-1 and TRBJ2-5, with D tentatively TRBD1 (6 bases). V was cut by 4 bases and J by 2 bases, with 12 bases left in between. The CDR3 is made up of 14 amino acids. Germline CDR1 and CDR2: SGHRS and YFSETQ. The CDR3 region is CASSAGTPQETQYF. CDR3 in DNA: TGCGCCAGCAGCGCTGGGACACCTCAAGAGACCCAGTACTTC.

The chain couples TRBV5-8 to TRBJ2-5; D is possibly TRBD2 (6 bases). Trimming cost V 4 bases and J 3 bases, with 19 bases left between them. Germline assignment: CDR1 SGHTS and CDR2 YDEGEE. The CDR3 totals 16 residues. Here the CDR3 reads CASSPHGGGWEETQYF. In nucleotides, the CDR3 is TGTGCCAGCAGCCCGCATGGTGGAGGGTGGGAAGAGACCCAGTACTTC.

V usage is TRBV11-2 and J usage is TRBJ1-2; D is perhaps TRBD1 (5 bases). Trimming took 0 bases from V and 8 from J, leaving 13 bases between them. The CDR3 covers 14 residues. Germline-derived CDR1 and CDR2 are SGHAT and FQNNGV. Written as DNA, the CDR3 is TGTGCCAGCAGCTTAGAGGCAGGGAGGCGAGGCTACACCTTC. It translates to CASSLEAGRRGYTF.

V and J are TRBV15 and TRBJ1-1; the D is unclear. V lost 0 bases and J 7 bases, leaving 6 bases between the germline ends. The length of the CDR3 is 12 residues. Germline CDR1 reads LNHNV; CDR2 reads YYDKDF (reference sequence). As DNA, the CDR3 is TGTGCCACCAGCAGAGATGACGTTGAAGCTTTCTTT. This translates into CATSRDDVEAFF.

V is TRBV28 and J is TRBJ2-5; D gene unclear. The CDR3 totals 11 residues. The V end was cut by 3 bases, the J end by 7 bases, with 6 bases between. The germline V gene has CDR1 MDHEN and CDR2 SYDVKM. DNA of the CDR3: TGTGCCAGCAGTTTTCTGGGGACCCAGTACTTC. This codes for CASSFLGTQYF.

V and J are TRBV10-2 and TRBJ2-7, with 9 positions matching TRBD2. In germline, CDR1 is WSHSY, CDR2 SAAADI. This CDR3 has 17 amino acids. V shed 3 bases and J 0 bases; nucleotides not matched to a gene: 9. The CDR3 DNA reads TGCGCCAGCAGTGATTTAACTAGCGGGCGGGTCTCCTACGAGCAGTACTTC. This encodes CASSDLTSGRVSYEQYF.

This clone is medium-sized by share. This chain connects TRBV7-9 to TRBJ1-5; TRBD1 might be the D (5 bases). CDR3 length: 14 residues. The germline gives CDR1 SEHNR, CDR2 FQNEAQ (reference sequence). V lost 3 bases, J lost 3 bases, and 9 bases lay in between. The CDR3 is CASSFPGSNQPQHF. The CDR3 nucleotides are TGTGCCAGCAGCTTTCCAGGGTCCAATCAGCCCCAGCATTTT.

This clone was found a few times. This chain uses TRBV6-1 with TRBJ2-7, with 9 positions matching TRBD1. V dropped 6 bases and J dropped 5; count of bases not matched to a gene: 11. Germline CDR1 MNHNS, CDR2 SASEGT. The CDR3 loop spans 15 amino acids. This chain's CDR3 is CASRLPGQGSDEQYF. The CDR3 DNA follows: TGTGCCAGCAGATTACCGGGACAGGGTTCCGACGAGCAGTACTTC.

The V and J genes are TRBV9 and TRBJ2-2, with D perhaps TRBD2 (5 bases). V was cut by 0 bases and J by 4 bases, with 10 bases left in between. The germline CDR1 and CDR2 sequences are SGDLS and YYNGEE. This CDR3 is built from 15 residues. The CDR3 sequence: CASSVDGRVTGELFF. CDR3 nucleotide sequence: TGTGCCAGCAGCGTAGACGGGCGGGTCACCGGGGAGCTGTTTTTT.

This clone was counted a few times. This sequence joins TRBV15 and TRBJ2-1, with 8 bases identical to TRBD2. Germline trimming cut 5 bases from V and 7 bases from J; bases unmatched to any gene: 7. The CDR3 is 14 amino acids. The germline CDR1 and CDR2 sequences are LNHNV and YYDKDF (reference sequence). This CDR3 reads CATSLRLAYNEQFF. CDR3 nucleotides: TGTGCCACCAGCCTCCGACTAGCGTATAATGAGCAGTTCTTC.

The V and J genes are TRBV5-1 and TRBJ1-1; no clear D. Looked up from germline, CDR1 is SGHRS and CDR2 is YFSETQ. The CDR3 is made up of 13 amino acids. Trimming cost V 7 bases and J 0 bases, with 10 bases left between them. The CDR3 spells CASRSSLNTEAFF. CDR3 nucleotides: TGCGCCAGCCGGAGTTCTCTGAACACTGAAGCTTTCTTT.

The sample holds one count of this clone. V and J are TRBV6-1 and TRBJ1-2, with a possible D match to TRBD1 (5 bases). CDR1 is MNHNS, CDR2 SASEGT, per germline. The CDR3 is made up of 13 amino acids. V lost 4 bases and J lost 3, with 9 bases in between. CDR3: CASSVGTYYGYTF. The CDR3 coding sequence is TGTGCCAGCAGTGTGGGGACCTACTATGGCTACACCTTC.

The CDR3: CASSATSGGLSEQFF. The CDR3, as DNA: TGTGCCAGCAGTGCGACTAGCGGGGGGCTAAGTGAGCAGTTCTTC. This chain links TRBV25-1 with TRBJ2-1; the match to TRBD2 covers 13 bases. V shed 4 bases and J 9 bases; nucleotides not matched to a gene: 6. The germline V gene has CDR1 MGHDK and CDR2 SYGVNS. The CDR3 runs 15 residues.

In its sample, this clone was seen a few times. The rearrangement links TRBV5-1 to TRBJ2-7; D ambiguous. The V end lost 0 bases, the J end lost 6 bases, and 13 bases lay between the germline ends. There are 14 residues in the CDR3. The germline V gene has CDR1 SGHRS and CDR2 YFSETQ. DNA of the CDR3: TGCGCCAGCAGCTTGGATGGCCAAAGTCGCGAGCAGTACTTC. Translated, it gives CASSLDGQSREQYF.

V gene TRBV28 combines with J gene TRBJ2-3; 7 positions match TRBD1. V gave up 6 bases and J gave up 3 bases; unmatched junction bases: 9. Germline lookup yields CDR1 MDHEN and CDR2 SYDVKM. The CDR3 runs 15 residues. The CDR3 spells CASSPGGEGTDTQYF. CDR3 sequence (DNA): TGTGCCAGCAGCCCAGGGGGAGAGGGAACAGATACGCAGTATTTT.

This clone was picked up one time. The gene calls are TRBV5-1 and TRBJ2-3; the D call may be TRBD1 or TRBD2 (6 bases each). V lost 0 bases and J lost 6, with 17 bases in between. Germline loops: CDR1 SGHRS, CDR2 YFSETQ. The CDR3 runs 16 residues. In nucleotides, the CDR3 is TGCGCCAGCAGCTTGGATCCGGGACTGGGGGCGGATACGCAGTATTTT. Translated, it gives CASSLDPGLGADTQYF.

The chain links TRBV7-2 to TRBJ2-2; D unresolved. This CDR3 region has 14 residues. Germline values: CDR1 SGHTA, CDR2 FQGNSA. The V end lost 0 bases, the J end lost 3 bases, and 5 bases lay between the germline ends. CDR3: CASSLARDTGELFF. CDR3 DNA sequence: TGTGCCAGCAGCTTAGCGCGAGACACCGGGGAGCTGTTTTTT.

The chain links TRBV7-9 to TRBJ2-7, with D perhaps assigned TRBD1 or TRBD2 (5 bases each). V was pared by 5 bases and J by 4 bases, with 15 bases between. The length of the CDR3 is 14 residues. Germline lookup yields CDR1 SEHNR and CDR2 FQNEAQ (reference sequence). The CDR3 reads CASSTGLDEYEQYF. CDR3 coding DNA: TGTGCCAGCAGCACGGGGCTAGACGAATACGAGCAGTACTTC. Full variable domain (remainder filled in from reference TRBV7-9 and TRBJ2-7): DTGVSQNPRHKITKRGQNVTFRCDPISEHNRLYWYRQTLGQGPEFLTYFQNEAQLEKSRLLSDRFSAERPKGSFSTLEIQRTEQGDSAMYLCASSTGLDEYEQYFGPGTRLTVT.

The V call is TRBV6-1, the J call TRBJ1-5, with unresolved D. V gave up 5 bases and J gave up 7 bases, with 15 bases separating them. Germline loops: CDR1 MNHNS, CDR2 SASEGT. CDR3 length equals 14 residues. CDR3 in amino acids: CASSIGGSGQPQHF. CDR3 in DNA: TGTGCCAGCAGTATCGGAGGGTCCGGGCAGCCCCAGCATTTT.

CDR3 in DNA: TGTGCCAGGGGGAGGGACAGGAACACTGAAGCTTTCTTT. It specifies CARGRDRNTEAFF. The chain employs TRBV2 and TRBJ1-1; 7 nucleotides match TRBD1. Looked up from germline, CDR1 is SNHLY and CDR2 is FYNNEI. Trimming cost V 9 bases and J 1 base; bases outside gene matches: 5. The CDR3 totals 13 residues. The entire variable domain, with the rest obtained from reference TRBV2 and TRBJ1-1, is as follows: EPEVTQTPSHQVTQMGQEVILRCVPISNHLYFYWYRQILGQKVEFLVSFYNNEISEKSEIFDDQFSVERPDGSNFTLKIRSTKLEDSAMYFCARGRDRNTEAFFGQGTRLTVV.